The present T cell receptor beta chain was sequenced within a study of shared clonotypes between healthy human individuals. Study conclusions and caveats: Against clonotypes common to all four donors, non-shared ones had lower generation probabilities. Naive CD4 clonotype sharing across a few donors was 4% to 5.5%.

Only one count was recorded for this clone. The antigen is unknown. The ends were cut back, 0 bases at V and 2 bases at J, with 14 bases in the middle. Germline V CDR1 and CDR2: SEHNR, FQNEAQ (reference sequence). The CDR3 is 17 amino acids. The data were produced by immunoSEQ multiplex PCR, yet TCRdb's version contains in-frame clones alone and is incomplete. The sample has 2 million to 2.5 million clones; 95% are singletons. The sequence derives from a man aged 18 to 35 in good health. The chain couples TRBV7-9 to TRBJ2-1; D ambiguous. The specimen sequenced was naive CD4+ T cells sorted from blood. Noted subset: CD45RA+ positively selected. CDR3 protein: CASSLARGVEAYNEQFF. The CDR3 nucleotides read TGTGCCAGCAGCTTAGCGCGTGGCGTAGAGGCCTACAATGAGCAGTTCTTC.